This TCR beta chain was identified during a study of radiotherapy plus CTLA-4 blockade in lung cancer. CTLA-4 blockade with ipilimumab, together with focal radiation, was given to patients with chemo-refractory metastatic non-small-cell lung cancer. The germline V gene has CDR1 SGHKS and CDR2 YYEKEE (reference sequence). The V end lost 4 bases, the J end lost 3 bases, and 13 bases lay between the germline ends. This CDR3 contains 14 residues. Repertoires were generated with immunoSEQ multiplex PCR, while TCRdb's copy carries only in-frame clones and drops some. The profile shows tens of thousands of clones, roughly three quarters of them singletons.

The sequence was collected from a human donor with non-small cell lung cancer who had a complete response to radiotherapy plus ipilimumab. This material consisted of peripheral blood, taken from a patient treated with radiotherapy plus ipilimumab. The V and J genes are TRBV5-5 and TRBJ1-1; D unclear. In nucleotides, the CDR3 is TGTGCCAGCAGCGTTAACCGGTCACACACTGAAGCTTTCTTT. It translates to CASSVNRSHTEAFF.